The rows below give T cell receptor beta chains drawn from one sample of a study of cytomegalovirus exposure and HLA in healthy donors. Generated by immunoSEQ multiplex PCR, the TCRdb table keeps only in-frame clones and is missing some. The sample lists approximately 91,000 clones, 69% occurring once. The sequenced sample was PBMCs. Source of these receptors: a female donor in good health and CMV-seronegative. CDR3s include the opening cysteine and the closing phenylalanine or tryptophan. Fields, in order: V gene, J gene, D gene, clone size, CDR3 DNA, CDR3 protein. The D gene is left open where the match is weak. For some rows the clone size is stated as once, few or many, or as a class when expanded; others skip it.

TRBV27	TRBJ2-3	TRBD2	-	TGTGCCAGTAAGCGGGAGATCGCAGATACGCAGTATTTT	CASKREIADTQYF
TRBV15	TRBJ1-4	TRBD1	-	TGTGCCACCAGCAGAGACACGACAGGGGGTCTCGAAAAACTGTTTTTT	CATSRDTTGGLEKLFF
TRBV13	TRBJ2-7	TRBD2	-	TGTGCCAGCAGCTTAGATCTAGCGGGGTCTGGCTACGAGCAGTACTTC	CASSLDLAGSGYEQYF
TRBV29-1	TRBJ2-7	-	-	TGCAGCGTTGTGGGACAAGGTTTTAACGAGCAGTACTTC	CSVVGQGFNEQYF
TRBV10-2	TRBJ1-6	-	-	TGCGCCAGCAGTGAGGGGGGGGGCAGGCGGGATTCACCCCTCCACTTT	CASSEGGGRRDSPLHF
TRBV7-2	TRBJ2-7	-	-	TGTGCCAGCAGCCATAGCACTAGCTTCAGCTCCTACGAGCAGTACTTC	CASSHSTSFSSYEQYF
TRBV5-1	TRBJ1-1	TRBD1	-	TGCGCCAGCAGCCCTGGACAGGCAACTGAAGCTTTCTTT	CASSPGQATEAFF
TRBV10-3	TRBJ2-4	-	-	TGTGCCATCAGAGACAGTATAGGGCCCAAAAACATTCAGTACTTC	CAIRDSIGPKNIQYF
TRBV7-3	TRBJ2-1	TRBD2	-	TGTGCCAGCAGCTTAGTGTCGGGAGGGCCCGGTGAGCAGTTCTTC	CASSLVSGGPGEQFF
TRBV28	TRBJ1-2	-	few	TGTGCCAGCAGTTTAGGGACAAACGATTATGGCTACACCTTC	CASSLGTNDYGYTF
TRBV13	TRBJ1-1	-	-	TGTGCCAGCAGCAACCAAGGGGCAGGGATTATGAACACTGAAGCTTTCTTT	CASSNQGAGIMNTEAFF